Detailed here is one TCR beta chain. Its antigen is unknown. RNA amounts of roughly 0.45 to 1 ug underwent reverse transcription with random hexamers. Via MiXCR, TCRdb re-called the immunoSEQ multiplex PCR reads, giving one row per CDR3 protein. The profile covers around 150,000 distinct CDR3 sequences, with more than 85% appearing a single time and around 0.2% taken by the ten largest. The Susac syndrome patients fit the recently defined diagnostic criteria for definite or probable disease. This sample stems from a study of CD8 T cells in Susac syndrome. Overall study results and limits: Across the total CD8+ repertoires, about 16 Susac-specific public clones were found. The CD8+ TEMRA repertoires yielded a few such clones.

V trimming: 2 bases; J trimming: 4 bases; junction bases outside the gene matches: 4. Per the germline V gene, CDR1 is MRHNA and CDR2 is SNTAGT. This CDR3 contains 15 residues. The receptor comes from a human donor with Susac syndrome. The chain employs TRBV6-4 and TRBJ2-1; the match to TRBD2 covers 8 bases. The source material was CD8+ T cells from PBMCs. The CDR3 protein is CASSDELADYNEQFF. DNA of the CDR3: TGTGCCAGCAGTGACGAACTAGCGGATTACAATGAGCAGTTCTTC.